The source of this T cell receptor (beta chain) is a study of blood T cell repertoires in COVID-19. At the level of the study: The samples span acute and convalescent COVID-19 from the United States, Italy and Spain.

This clone was picked up one time. The trim removed 5 bases at V and 7 bases at J, leaving 5 bases unmatched. Germline-derived CDR1 and CDR2 are KGHSH and LQKENI. This CDR3 contains 14 residues. Original handling: The authors estimated nucleated cell counts from reference gene primer amplification. TCRdb keeps only in-frame clones here, not all; method: immunoSEQ multiplex PCR. V, J and clone size are those of that table, while D and trimming were read from the DNA. Here the sample spans about 60,000 clones, 65% to 90% being singletons. The chain has TRBV18 and TRBJ1-2; the match to TRBD1 covers 12 bases. This TCR derives from a human donor in a cohort sampled during active COVID-19. The sequencing sample was made of peripheral blood. The CDR3 nucleotides read TGTGCCAGCTCATCGGGACAGGGGGCCGGTGGCTACACCTTC. Translated: CASSSGQGAGGYTF.